This T cell receptor (beta chain) was recovered during a study of blood T cell repertoires in COVID-19. Study as a whole: The samples span acute and convalescent COVID-19 from the United States, Italy and Spain.

The V end was cut by 3 bases, the J end by 2 bases, with 14 bases between. The CDR3 runs to 15 residues. The germline gives CDR1 MNHNY, CDR2 SVGAGI (reference sequence). Study processing details: Reference gene primer amplification gave nucleated cell count estimates. Data came from immunoSEQ multiplex PCR; TCRdb stores just in-frame clones and leaves some out. V, J and clone size derive from that table, while D and trimming were established from the DNA sequence. The sample contains fewer than 14,000 clones, roughly 83% of which appear only once. The chain has TRBV6-6 and TRBJ2-7; D is perhaps TRBD2 (7 bases). Sample: peripheral blood. The sequence was collected from a human donor in a cohort sampled during active COVID-19. CDR3 nucleotide sequence: TGTGCCAGCAGTTATAGGGGGGAGGGTGCCTACGAGCAGTACTTC. Amino acids: CASSYRGEGAYEQYF.